This T cell receptor beta chain was captured by sequencing in a study of blood T cells in healthy people across ages. Study findings and constraints: Those diversity estimates obtained from one million T cells were thought to be underestimates. Percentage of naive T cells showed a strong correlation with TCR beta diversity. Older individuals had lower TCR beta diversity per million T cells (the decline was roughly linear).

About this clonotype itself: Antigen: not known.

Per germline, CDR1 LGHNA and CDR2 YSLEER. V lost 4 bases, J lost 2 bases, and 6 bases stayed unmatched. The CDR3 has 16 amino acids. Using a J-beta primer mix together with a sample-barcoded 5' primer, a second PCR was run for roughly 7 to 12 cycles. TCRdb recomputed calls from the 5' RACE reads with MiXCR, one row per CDR3 protein. Among about 1.4 million distinct CDR3 sequences listed, 55% to 75% were seen once. The V gene is TRBV4-3, the J gene TRBJ2-3; TRBD2 aligns across 10 bases. The sequence was collected from a man between 18 and 35 years old in good health. The material sequenced was blood. Here the CDR3 DNA reads TGCGCCAGCAGCCGCGAACTAGCGGGGTTCACAGATACGCAGTATTTT. It codes for CASSRELAGFTDTQYF.